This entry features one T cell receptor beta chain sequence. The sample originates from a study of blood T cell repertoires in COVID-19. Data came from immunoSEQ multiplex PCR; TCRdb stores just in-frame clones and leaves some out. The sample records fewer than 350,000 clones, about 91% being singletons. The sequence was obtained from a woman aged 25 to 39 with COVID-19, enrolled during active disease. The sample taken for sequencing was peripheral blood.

CDR3 nucleotides: TGTGCCAGCAGCTCCCGGGACAGGGGACCATATGGCTACACCTTC. It yields the protein CASSSRDRGPYGYTF. The chain is built from TRBV5-4 and TRBJ1-2; 10 bases align to TRBD1. The CDR3 covers 15 residues. In germline, CDR1 is SGHNT, CDR2 YYREEE (reference sequence). Germline trimming cut 3 bases from V and 5 bases from J; bases unmatched to any gene: 7.